These 6 T cell receptor beta chains came from one sample sequenced in a study of blood T cell repertoires in COVID-19 (dated by TCRdb to 2020 to 2021). Library preparation used the immunoSEQ multiplex PCR assay. The table comes from immuneACCESS by way of TCRdb, which keeps in-frame sequences with V and J called. Part of the clones is missing from these tables; in studies checked, under half for an unresolved V gene and the rest for unknown reasons. This sample comprises 300,000 to 450,000 clones, roughly 86% of them detected only once. The ten largest clones take up 2% to 2.5% of the sample. Input material: peripheral blood. The source is a woman aged 55-69 years with COVID-19, enrolled during active disease.

The chain links TRBV19 to TRBJ2-7; TRBD2 agrees at 8 bases. There are 15 residues in the CDR3. CDR1 is LNHDA and CDR2 is SQIVND in the germline V gene (reference sequence). Trimming cost V 2 bases and J 0 bases; bases outside gene matches: 3. CDR3: CASSIRGTSSYEQYF. CDR3 in DNA: TGTGCCAGTAGTATAAGAGGGACTAGCTCCTACGAGCAGTACTTC.

V and J are TRBV12-5 and TRBJ2-1; 7 positions agree with TRBD2. V was clipped by 7 bases and J by 5 bases; unmatched bases: 11. There are 15 residues in the CDR3. The germline CDR1 and CDR2 sequences are LGHNT and FRNRAP. CDR3 nucleotide sequence: TGTGCTAGTGCCACTCTTCGTCGGGGGGACAATGAGCAGTTCTTC. Protein product: CASATLRRGDNEQFF.

V gene TRBV2 combines with J gene TRBJ2-7, with 11 positions matching TRBD1. Germline assignment: CDR1 SNHLY and CDR2 FYNNEI. This CDR3 spans 15 amino acids. Trimming took 4 bases from V and 1 from J; bases not matched to a gene: 3. The CDR3 reads CASSAGTGGSYEQYF. The CDR3 nucleotides read TGTGCCAGCAGTGCCGGGACAGGGGGTTCCTACGAGCAGTACTTC.

This clone was observed a single time. This rearrangement joins TRBV10-2 to TRBJ2-1; TRBD1 matches 7 bases. There are 14 residues in the CDR3. The V and J ends lost 1 base and 7 bases, in that order; junction bases with no gene match: 4. Germline V lookup: CDR1 WSHSY, CDR2 SAAADI. In DNA, the CDR3 is TGCGCCAGCAGTGAGTGGACAGGTACGAATGAGCAGTTCTTC. As protein: CASSEWTGTNEQFF.

V gene TRBV5-1 combines with J gene TRBJ2-6; 8 nucleotides match TRBD1. CDR1 SGHRS and CDR2 YFSETQ come from the germline V gene. CDR3 size: 14 residues. V shed 6 bases and J 2 bases; nucleotides not matched to a gene: 1. CDR3 loop: CASTRGPGANVLTF. In DNA form, the CDR3 reads TGCGCCAGCACCAGGGGGCCTGGGGCCAACGTCCTGACTTTC. Full variable domain (missing parts from reference TRBV5-1 and TRBJ2-6): KAGVTQTPRYLIKTRGQQVTLSCSPISGHRSVSWYQQTPGQGLQFLFEYFSETQRNKGNFPGRFSGRQFSNSRSEMNVSTLELGDSALYLCASTRGPGANVLTFGAGSRLTVL.

This clone was counted only a few times. The V gene is TRBV7-8, the J gene TRBJ1-2; TRBD1 matches 9 bases. The CDR3 is 14 residues long. Trimming cost V 6 bases and J 6 bases; bases outside gene matches: 8. Looked up from germline, CDR1 is SGHVS and CDR2 is FQNEAQ. The CDR3 reads CASSSPGTGNGYTF. As DNA, the CDR3 is TGTGCCAGCAGTTCCCCCGGGACAGGGAATGGCTACACCTTC.